This is a list of T cell receptor beta chains from one sample in a study of OX40 agonist ivuxolimab in advanced cancers. Clones were read by immunoSEQ multiplex PCR, and TCRdb kept only the in-frame ones, dropping some. Of roughly 80,000 clones in the sample, over 75% were seen once. The sequencing used CD4+ or CD8+ T cells sorted from blood, collected in a trial of the OX40 agonist ivuxolimab. These receptors all stem from an adult with an advanced solid tumor such as melanoma, head and neck, liver or kidney cancer. CDR3s include the opening cysteine and the closing phenylalanine or tryptophan.

j_call v_call cdr3_aa
TRBJ1-2 TRBV2 CASSRDYGYTF
TRBJ1-3 TRBV7-2 CASSLITGVIGNTIYF
TRBJ1-4 TRBV5-4 CASSFGEKLFF
TRBJ1-4 TRBV7-9 CASSSRDRGREKLFF
TRBJ1-1 TRBV10-3 CAISESTIRNTEAFF
TRBJ1-4 TRBV30 CAWSVGTAYNEKLFF
TRBJ2-7 TRBV18 CASSPSGQNYEQYF
TRBJ2-1 TRBV7-3 CASSLTGPGNEQFF
TRBJ2-3 TRBV7-3 CASSLSRRVPDTQYF
TRBJ1-4 TRBV19 CASSIGRSPATNEKLFF
TRBJ1-2 TRBV7-2 CASSAGQGLLETF
TRBJ2-1 TRBV6-5 CASSYRPTTLHVEQFF
TRBJ2-2 TRBV7-9 CAAAESNAGELFF
TRBJ2-7 TRBV7-2 CASSPGQVGYEQYF
TRBJ2-1 TRBV4-2 CASSQDGNLSGNEQFF
TRBJ1-1 TRBV7-9 CASSLGLEAPAFF
TRBJ2-7 TRBV2 CASREFRGRAPYEQYF
TRBJ1-4 TRBV25-1 CASSERGGVGEKLFF
TRBJ2-4 TRBV11-1 CASSPARDSTTLAKNIQYF
TRBJ2-5 TRBV6-1 CASSETIVLQETQYF
TRBJ2-3 TRBV6-1 CASSWGQKDTQYF
TRBJ2-2 TRBV18 CASSPGQGAGELFF